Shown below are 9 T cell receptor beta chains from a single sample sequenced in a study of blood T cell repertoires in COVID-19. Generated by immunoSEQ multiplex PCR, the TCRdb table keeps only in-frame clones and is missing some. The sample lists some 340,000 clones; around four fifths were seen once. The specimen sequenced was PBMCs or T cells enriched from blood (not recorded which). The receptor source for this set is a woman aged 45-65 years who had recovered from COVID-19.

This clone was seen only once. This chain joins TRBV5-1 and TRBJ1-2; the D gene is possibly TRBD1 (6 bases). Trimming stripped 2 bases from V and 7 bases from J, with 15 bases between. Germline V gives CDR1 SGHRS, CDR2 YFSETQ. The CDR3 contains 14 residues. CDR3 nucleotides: TGCGCCAGCAGCTTAGGTCAGGGGCTTGGTGGCTACACCTTC. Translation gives CASSLGQGLGGYTF.

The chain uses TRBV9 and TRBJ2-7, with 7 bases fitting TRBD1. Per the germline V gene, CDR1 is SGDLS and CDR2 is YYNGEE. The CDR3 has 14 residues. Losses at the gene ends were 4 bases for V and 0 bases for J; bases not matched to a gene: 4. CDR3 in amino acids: CASSLTGTSYEQYF. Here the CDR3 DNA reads TGTGCCAGCAGCTTGACAGGGACCTCCTACGAGCAGTACTTC.

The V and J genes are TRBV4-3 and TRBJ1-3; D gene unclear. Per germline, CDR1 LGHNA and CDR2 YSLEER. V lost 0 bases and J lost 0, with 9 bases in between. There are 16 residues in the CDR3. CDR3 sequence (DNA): TGCGCCAGCAGCCAAGATCTCGGGGACTCTGGAAACACCATATATTTT. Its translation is CASSQDLGDSGNTIYF.

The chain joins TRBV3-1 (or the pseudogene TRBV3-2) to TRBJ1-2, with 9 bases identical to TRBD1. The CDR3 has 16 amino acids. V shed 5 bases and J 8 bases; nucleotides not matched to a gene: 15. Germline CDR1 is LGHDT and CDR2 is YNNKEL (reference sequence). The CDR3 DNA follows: TGTGCCAGCAGCTCACCTACAGGGGGCGCGGGGCGAGGCTACACCTTC. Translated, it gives CASSSPTGGAGRGYTF.

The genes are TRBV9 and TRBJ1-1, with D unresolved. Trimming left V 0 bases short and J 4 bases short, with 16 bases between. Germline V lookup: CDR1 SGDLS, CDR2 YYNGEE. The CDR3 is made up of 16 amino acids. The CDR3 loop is CASSVAMSPSGTEAFF. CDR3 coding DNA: TGTGCCAGCAGCGTAGCGATGTCCCCCTCGGGCACTGAAGCTTTCTTT.

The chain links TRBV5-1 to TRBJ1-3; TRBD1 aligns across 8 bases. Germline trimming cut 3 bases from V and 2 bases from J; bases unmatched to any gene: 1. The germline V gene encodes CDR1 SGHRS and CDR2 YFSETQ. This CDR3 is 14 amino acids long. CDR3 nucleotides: TGCGCCAGCAGCTCGACAGGGGCTGGAAACACCATATATTTT. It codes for CASSSTGAGNTIYF.

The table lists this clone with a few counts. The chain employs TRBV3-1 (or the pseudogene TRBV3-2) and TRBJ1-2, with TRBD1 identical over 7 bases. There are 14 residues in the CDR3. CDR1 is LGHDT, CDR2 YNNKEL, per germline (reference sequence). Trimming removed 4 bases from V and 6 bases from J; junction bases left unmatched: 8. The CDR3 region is CASSPRGQGNGYTF. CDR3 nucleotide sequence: TGTGCCAGCAGCCCTAGGGGGCAGGGTAATGGCTACACCTTC.

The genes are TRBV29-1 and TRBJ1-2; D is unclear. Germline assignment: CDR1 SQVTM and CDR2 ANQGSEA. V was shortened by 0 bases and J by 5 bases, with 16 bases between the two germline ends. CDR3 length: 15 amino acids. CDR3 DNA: TGCAGCGTTGAAGATTTAGTCAGGAGCGGATATGGCTACACCTTC. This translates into CSVEDLVRSGYGYTF.

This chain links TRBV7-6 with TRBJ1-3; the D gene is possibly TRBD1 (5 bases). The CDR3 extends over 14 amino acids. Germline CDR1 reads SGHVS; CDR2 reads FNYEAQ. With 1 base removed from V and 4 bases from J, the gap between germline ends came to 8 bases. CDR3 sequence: CASSLGQGGNTIYF. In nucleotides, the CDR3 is TGTGCCAGCAGCTTAGGGCAGGGCGGAAACACCATATATTTT.